The rows below give T cell receptor beta chains drawn from one sample of a study of T cell responses to AZD1222 COVID-19 vaccine. The table came from immunoSEQ multiplex PCR; TCRdb's copy has only in-frame clones and leaves some out. The sample has around 130,000 clones; nearly 90% are singletons. The source was peripheral blood, collected 28 days after the second AZD1222 dose. Receptor source: an adult who received the AZD1222 COVID-19 vaccine. Each CDR3 is given with its conserved first and last residue. Each record gives: V gene, clone size, J gene, D gene, CDR3 protein, CDR3 DNA. A D gene is named only where the DNA matches it firmly. Clone size is not always given. Where it is, it says once, few, many or a class for expanded clones.

TRBV11-2,NA,TRBJ2-2,NA,CASSFITGELFF,TGTGCCAGCAGCTTTATCACCGGGGAGCTGTTTTTT
TRBV2,NA,TRBJ1-5,NA,CASTREGGSQPQHF,TGTGCCAGCACTCGGGAGGGGGGAAGTCAGCCCCAGCATTTT
TRBV3-1/TRBV3-2,NA,TRBJ2-6,TRBD2,CASSRLAGGHLSGANVLTF,TGTGCCAGCAGCCGCCTAGCGGGAGGCCACCTCTCTGGGGCCAACGTCCTGACTTTC
TRBV5-1,NA,TRBJ1-1,TRBD1,CASSYTGVRQNTEAFF,TGCGCCAGCAGCTATACAGGGGTTAGGCAGAACACTGAAGCTTTCTTT
TRBV6-6,NA,TRBJ2-7,NA,CASQGAGEQYF,TGTGCCAGCCAAGGGGCGGGGGAGCAGTACTTC
TRBV27,NA,TRBJ1-4,NA,CASSLFGMNEKLFF,TGTGCCAGCAGTTTATTTGGGATGAATGAAAAACTGTTTTTT
TRBV3-1/TRBV3-2,once,TRBJ1-2,NA,CASSQVASGYTF,TGTGCCAGCAGCCAAGTTGCCAGTGGCTACACCTTC
TRBV5-1,NA,TRBJ2-1,NA,CASSFSGNNEQFF,TGCGCCAGCAGCTTTTCAGGGAACAATGAGCAGTTCTTC
TRBV3-1/TRBV3-2,NA,TRBJ2-5,TRBD1,CASSSGQGARETQYF,TGTGCCAGCAGCTCTGGACAGGGGGCGAGGGAGACCCAGTACTTC
TRBV15,NA,TRBJ1-1,NA,CATGDGETEAFF,TGTGCCACCGGAGATGGTGAGACTGAAGCTTTCTTT